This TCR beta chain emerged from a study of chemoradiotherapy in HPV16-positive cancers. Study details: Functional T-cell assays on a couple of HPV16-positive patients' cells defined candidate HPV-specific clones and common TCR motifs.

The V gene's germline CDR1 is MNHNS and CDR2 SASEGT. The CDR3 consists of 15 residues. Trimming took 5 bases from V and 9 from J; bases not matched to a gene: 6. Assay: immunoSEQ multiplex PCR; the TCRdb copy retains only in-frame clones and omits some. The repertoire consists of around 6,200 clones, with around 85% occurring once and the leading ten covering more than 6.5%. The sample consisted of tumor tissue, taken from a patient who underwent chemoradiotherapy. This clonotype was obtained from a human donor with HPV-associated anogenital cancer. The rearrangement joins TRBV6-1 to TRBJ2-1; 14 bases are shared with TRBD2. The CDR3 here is CASSPGTSGRLEQFF. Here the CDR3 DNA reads TGTGCCAGCAGTCCCGGGACTAGCGGGAGACTTGAGCAGTTCTTC.